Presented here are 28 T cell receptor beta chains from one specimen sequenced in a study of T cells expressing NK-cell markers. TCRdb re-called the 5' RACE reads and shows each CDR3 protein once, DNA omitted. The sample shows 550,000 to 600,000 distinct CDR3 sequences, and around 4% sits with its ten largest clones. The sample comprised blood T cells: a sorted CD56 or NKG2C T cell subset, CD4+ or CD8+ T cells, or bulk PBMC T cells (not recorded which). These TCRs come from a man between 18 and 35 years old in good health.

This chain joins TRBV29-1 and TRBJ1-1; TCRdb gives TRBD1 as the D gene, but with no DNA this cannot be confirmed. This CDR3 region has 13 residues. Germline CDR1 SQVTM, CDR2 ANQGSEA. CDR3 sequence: CSVEGTGRSGAFF. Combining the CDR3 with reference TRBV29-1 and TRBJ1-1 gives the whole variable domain SAVISQKPSRDICQRGTSLTIQCQVDSQVTMMFWYRQQPGQSLTLIATANQGSEATYESGFVIDKFPISRPNLTFSTLTVSNMSPEDSSIYLCSVEGTGRSGAFFGQGTRLTVV.

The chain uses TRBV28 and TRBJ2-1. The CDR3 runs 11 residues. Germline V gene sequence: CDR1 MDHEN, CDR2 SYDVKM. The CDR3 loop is CASSRNQRQFF.

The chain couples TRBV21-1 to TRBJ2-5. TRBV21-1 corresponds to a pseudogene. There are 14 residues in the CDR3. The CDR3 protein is CASSKETGQETQYF.

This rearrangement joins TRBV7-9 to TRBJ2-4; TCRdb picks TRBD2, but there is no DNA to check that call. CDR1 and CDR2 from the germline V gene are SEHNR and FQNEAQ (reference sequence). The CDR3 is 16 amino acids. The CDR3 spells CASSGQTSGRRNIQYF.

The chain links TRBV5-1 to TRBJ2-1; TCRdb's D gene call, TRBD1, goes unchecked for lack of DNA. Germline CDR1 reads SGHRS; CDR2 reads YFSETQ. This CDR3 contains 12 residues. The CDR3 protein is CASSRDRGPEFF. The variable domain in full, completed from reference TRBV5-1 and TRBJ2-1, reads KAGVTQTPRYLIKTRGQQVTLSCSPISGHRSVSWYQQTPGQGLQFLFEYFSETQRNKGNFPGRFSGRQFSNSRSEMNVSTLELGDSALYLCASSRDRGPEFFGPGTRLTVL.

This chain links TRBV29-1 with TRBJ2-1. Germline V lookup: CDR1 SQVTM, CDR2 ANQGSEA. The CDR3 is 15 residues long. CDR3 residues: CSVSLGWSSYNEQFF.

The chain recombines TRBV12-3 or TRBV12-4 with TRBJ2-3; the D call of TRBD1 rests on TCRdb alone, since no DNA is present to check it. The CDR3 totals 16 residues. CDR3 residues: CASSPYPADLTDTQYF.

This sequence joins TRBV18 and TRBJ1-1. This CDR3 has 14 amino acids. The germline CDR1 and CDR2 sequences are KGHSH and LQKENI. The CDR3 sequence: CASSVLDLNTEAFF.

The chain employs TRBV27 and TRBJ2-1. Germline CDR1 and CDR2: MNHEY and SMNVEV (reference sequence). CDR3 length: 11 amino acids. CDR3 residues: CASSLSVEQFF.

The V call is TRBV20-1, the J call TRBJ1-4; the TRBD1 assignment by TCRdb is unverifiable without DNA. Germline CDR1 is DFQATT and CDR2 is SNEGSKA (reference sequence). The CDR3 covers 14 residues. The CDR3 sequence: CSAQTLDNYEKLFF.

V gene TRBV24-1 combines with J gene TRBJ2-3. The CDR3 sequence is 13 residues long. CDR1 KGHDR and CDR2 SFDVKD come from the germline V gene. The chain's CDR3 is CATSDLSLDTQYF.

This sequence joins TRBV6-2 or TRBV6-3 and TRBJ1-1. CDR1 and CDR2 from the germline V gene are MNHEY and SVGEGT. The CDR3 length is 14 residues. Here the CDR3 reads CASSYSNGNTEAFF.

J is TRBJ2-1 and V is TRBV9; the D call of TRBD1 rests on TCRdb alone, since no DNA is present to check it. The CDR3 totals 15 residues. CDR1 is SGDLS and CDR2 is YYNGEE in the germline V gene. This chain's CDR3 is CASSVVAGNRREQFF.

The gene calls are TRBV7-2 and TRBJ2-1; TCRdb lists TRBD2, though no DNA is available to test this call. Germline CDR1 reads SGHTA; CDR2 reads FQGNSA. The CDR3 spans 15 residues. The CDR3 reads CASSWTSGRVSEQFF.

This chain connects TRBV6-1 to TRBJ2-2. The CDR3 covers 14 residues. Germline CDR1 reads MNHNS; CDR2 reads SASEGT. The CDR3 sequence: CASRGQRSTGELFF.

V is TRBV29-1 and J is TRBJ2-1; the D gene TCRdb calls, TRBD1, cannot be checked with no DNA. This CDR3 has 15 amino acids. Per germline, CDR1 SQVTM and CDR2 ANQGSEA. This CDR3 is CSVEDPSRDIDEQFF.

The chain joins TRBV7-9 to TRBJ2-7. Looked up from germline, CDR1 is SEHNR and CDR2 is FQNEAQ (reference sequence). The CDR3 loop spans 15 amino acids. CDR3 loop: CASSPDRNRFYEQYF. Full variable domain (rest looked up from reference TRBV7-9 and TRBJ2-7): DTGVSQNPRHKITKRGQNVTFRCDPISEHNRLYWYRQTLGQGPEFLTYFQNEAQLEKSRLLSDRFSAERPKGSFSTLEIQRTEQGDSAMYLCASSPDRNRFYEQYFGPGTRLTVT.

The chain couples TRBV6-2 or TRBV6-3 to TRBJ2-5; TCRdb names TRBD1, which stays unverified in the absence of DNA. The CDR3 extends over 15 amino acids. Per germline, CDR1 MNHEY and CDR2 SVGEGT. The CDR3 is CASSSGTVRQETQYF.

The CDR3 is CASSHTRFRDYGYTF. The chain carries TRBV4-2 and TRBJ1-2; TCRdb proposes TRBD1, but this gene call is untestable without DNA. This CDR3 is built from 15 residues. Per the germline V gene, CDR1 is LGHNA and CDR2 is YNFKEQ.

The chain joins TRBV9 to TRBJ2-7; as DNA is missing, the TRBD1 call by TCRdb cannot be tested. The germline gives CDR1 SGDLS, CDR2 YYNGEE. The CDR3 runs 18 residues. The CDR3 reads CASSPPPNQQKPPYEQYF.

The CDR3 loop reads CATSDFEVSYGYTF. The chain combines TRBV24-1 with TRBJ1-2. The CDR3 length is 14 residues. Germline V gene sequence: CDR1 KGHDR, CDR2 SFDVKD.

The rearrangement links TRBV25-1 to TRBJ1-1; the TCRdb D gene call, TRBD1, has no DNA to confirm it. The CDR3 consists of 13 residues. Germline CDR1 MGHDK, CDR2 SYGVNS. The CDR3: CASSAGGATGAFF. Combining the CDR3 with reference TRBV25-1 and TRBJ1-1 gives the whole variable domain EADIYQTPRYLVIGTGKKITLECSQTMGHDKMYWYQQDPGMELHLIHYSYGVNSTEKGDLSSESTVSRIRTEHFPLTLESARPSHTSQYLCASSAGGATGAFFGQGTRLTVV.

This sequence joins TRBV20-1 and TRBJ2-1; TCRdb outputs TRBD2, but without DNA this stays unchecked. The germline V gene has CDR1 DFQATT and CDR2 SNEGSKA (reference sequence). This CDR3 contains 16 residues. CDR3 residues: CSALGLGTSVHNEQFF.

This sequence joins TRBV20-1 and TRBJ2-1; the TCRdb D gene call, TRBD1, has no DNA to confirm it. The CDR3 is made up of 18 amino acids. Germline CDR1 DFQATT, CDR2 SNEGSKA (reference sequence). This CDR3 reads CSARAVRGGGGPVDEQFF.

The CDR3 sequence is CASSLETGRVGEQYF. The chain combines TRBV7-2 with TRBJ2-7; lacking DNA, the TRBD1 call made by TCRdb goes unchecked. Looked up from germline, CDR1 is SGHTA and CDR2 is FQGNSA. CDR3 length: 15 residues. Based on the CDR3 plus reference TRBV7-2 and TRBJ2-7, the full variable domain is GAGVSQSPSNKVTEKGKDVELRCDPISGHTALYWYRQSLGQGLEFLIYFQGNSAPDKSGLPSDRFSAERTGGSVSTLTIQRTQQEDSAVYLCASSLETGRVGEQYFGPGTRLTVT.

CDR3 protein: CASSFRQHGYTF. The V call is TRBV7-2, the J call TRBJ1-2; TCRdb proposes TRBD1, but this gene call is untestable without DNA. Germline CDR1 SGHTA, CDR2 FQGNSA. The CDR3 runs 12 residues.

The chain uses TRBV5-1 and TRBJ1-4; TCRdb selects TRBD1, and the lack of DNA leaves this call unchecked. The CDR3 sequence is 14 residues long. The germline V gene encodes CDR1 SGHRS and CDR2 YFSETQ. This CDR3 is CASSSRGSPEKLFF.

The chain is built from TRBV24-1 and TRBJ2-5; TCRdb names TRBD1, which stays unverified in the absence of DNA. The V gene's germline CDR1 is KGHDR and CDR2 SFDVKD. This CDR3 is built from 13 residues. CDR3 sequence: CATRPGQGETQYF.